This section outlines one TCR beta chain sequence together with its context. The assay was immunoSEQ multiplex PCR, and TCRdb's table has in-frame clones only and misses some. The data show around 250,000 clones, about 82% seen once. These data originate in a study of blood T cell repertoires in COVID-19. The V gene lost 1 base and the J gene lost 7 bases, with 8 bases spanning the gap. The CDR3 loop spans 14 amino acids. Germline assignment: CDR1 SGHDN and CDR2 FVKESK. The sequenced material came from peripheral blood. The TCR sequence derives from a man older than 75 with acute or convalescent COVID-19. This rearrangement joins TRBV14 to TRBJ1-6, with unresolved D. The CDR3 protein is CASSQGHTNSPLHF. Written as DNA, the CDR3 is TGTGCCAGCAGCCAAGGCCACACCAATTCACCCCTCCACTTT.